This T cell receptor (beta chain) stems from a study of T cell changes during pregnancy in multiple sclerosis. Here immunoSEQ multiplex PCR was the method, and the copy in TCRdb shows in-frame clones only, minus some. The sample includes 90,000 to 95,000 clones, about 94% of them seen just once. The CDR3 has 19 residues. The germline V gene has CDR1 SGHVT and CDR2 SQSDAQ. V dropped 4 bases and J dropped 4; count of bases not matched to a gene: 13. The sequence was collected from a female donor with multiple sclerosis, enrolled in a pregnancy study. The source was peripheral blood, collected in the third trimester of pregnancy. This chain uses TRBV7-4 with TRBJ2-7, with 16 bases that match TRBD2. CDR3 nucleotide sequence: TGTGCCAGCAGCTCTAACAAGGGACTAGCGGGAGGGGTATTATACGAGCAGTACTTC. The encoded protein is CASSSNKGLAGGVLYEQYF.